This entry concerns a single T cell receptor (beta chain). Germline assignment: CDR1 MNHEY and CDR2 SVGAGI. V lost 7 bases and J 3 bases, leaving 13 bases between the germline ends. The CDR3 runs to 14 residues. Sequencing was at deep level. Authors' data handling: Filtering was not the same, since immunoSEQ gave junction-only sequences without quality scores. The table came from immunoSEQ multiplex PCR; TCRdb's copy has only in-frame clones and leaves some out. That table is the source of V, J and clone size, and D and trimming were worked out from the DNA. The sample yields approximately 2.5 million clones, 80% to 95% seen once. These data belong to a study of shared clonotypes between healthy human individuals. At the level of the study: CD8 memory received one plate per donor, CD8 naive two, CD4 memory three and CD4 naive three.

Sequenced material: naive CD4+ T cells from PBMCs. Subset given: CD45RA+ positively selected. This sequence joins TRBV6-5 and TRBJ1-3; D is unresolved. The sequence was obtained from a man between 18 and 35 years old in good health. Some clones in this sample may be carry-over from other donors' samples. Written as DNA, the CDR3 is TGTGCCAGCACCTCCCGGGGAAATGGAAACACCATATATTTT. It encodes CASTSRGNGNTIYF.